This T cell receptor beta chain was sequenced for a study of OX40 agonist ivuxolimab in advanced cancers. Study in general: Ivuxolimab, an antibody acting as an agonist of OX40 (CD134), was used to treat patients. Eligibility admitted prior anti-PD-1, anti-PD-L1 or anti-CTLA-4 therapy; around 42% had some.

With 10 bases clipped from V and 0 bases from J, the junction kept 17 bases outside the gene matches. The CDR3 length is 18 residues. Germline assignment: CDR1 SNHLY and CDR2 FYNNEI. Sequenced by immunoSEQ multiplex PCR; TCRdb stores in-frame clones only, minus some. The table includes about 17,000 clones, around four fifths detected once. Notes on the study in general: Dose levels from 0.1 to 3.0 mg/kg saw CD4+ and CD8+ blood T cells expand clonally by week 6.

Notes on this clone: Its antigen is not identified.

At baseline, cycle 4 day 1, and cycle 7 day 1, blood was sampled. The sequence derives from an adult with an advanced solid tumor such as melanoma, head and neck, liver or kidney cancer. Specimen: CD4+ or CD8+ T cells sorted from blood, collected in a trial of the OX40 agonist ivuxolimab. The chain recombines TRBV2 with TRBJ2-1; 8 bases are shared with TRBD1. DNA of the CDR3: TGTGCCATCCGCTACCGGGACAGGACTTGGAGCTCCTACAATGAGCAGTTCTTC. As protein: CAIRYRDRTWSSYNEQFF.